This TCR beta chain originates from a study of shared clonotypes between healthy human individuals. CD45RO-negative CD8 cells positively selected for CCR7 made up the naive population, which excluded terminally differentiated effector memory CD45RA+ cells. Produced via immunoSEQ multiplex PCR; TCRdb's table is partial and in-frame only. The table shows almost 700,000 clones, with about 90% occurring only once. The sequenced material came from naive CD8+ T cells sorted from blood. This sequence was found in a man younger than 45 in good health.

The CDR3 protein is CATSEDLDTQYF. CDR3 bases: TGTGCCACCAGCGAGGATTTAGATACGCAGTATTTT. V is TRBV15 and J is TRBJ2-3, with D hard to call. This CDR3 has 12 amino acids. Trimming removed 5 bases at V and 5 bases at J, with 8 bases between. Per germline, CDR1 LNHNV and CDR2 YYDKDF (reference sequence).